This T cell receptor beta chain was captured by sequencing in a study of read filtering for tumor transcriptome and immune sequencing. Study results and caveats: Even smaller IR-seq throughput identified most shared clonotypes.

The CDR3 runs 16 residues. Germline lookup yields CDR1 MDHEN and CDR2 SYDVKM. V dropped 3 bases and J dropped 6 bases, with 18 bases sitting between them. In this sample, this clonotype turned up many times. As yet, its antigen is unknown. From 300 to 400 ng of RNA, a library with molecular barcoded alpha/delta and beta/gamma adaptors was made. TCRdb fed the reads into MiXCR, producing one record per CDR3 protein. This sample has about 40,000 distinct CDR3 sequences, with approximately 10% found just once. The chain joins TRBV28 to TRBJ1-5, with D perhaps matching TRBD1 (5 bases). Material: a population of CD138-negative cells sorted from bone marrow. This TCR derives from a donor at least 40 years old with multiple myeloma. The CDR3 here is CASSFGGLGLSQPQHF. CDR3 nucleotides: TGTGCCAGCAGTTTTGGGGGGTTGGGGCTGAGTCAGCCCCAGCATTTT. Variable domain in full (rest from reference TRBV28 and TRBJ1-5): DVKVTQSSRYLVKRTGEKVFLECVQDMDHENMFWYRQDPGLGLRLIYFSYDVKMKEKGDIPEGYSVSREKKERFSLILESASTNQTSMYLCASSFGGLGLSQPQHFGDGTRLSIL.